Each of the 13 T cell receptor beta chains below was sequenced from the same sample in a study of PD-L1 blockade in urothelial cancer (dated by TCRdb to 2016 to 2017). The library was produced with the immunoSEQ multiplex PCR assay. TCRdb took this table from immuneACCESS and kept in-frame rearrangements with V and J called. Such tables lack part of the clones; where checked against another copy, unresolved V genes explain under half of the gap, and the rest is unexplained. The table for this sample lists approximately 50,000 clones; 70% to 90% of them were counted only once. Of the sample, about 8% is held by the ten largest clones. The sequencing here drew on PBMCs, taken around atezolizumab (anti-PD-L1) treatment. These receptor sequences come from a man aged 55 to 70 with urothelial cancer.

The chain recombines TRBV5-1 with TRBJ2-1, with 11 positions matching TRBD2. This CDR3 spans 16 amino acids. Per germline, CDR1 SGHRS and CDR2 YFSETQ. J lost 7 bases, V lost 0 bases, and 6 bases had no gene match. The CDR3 sequence is CASSLGSGGAGNEQFF. In nucleotides, the CDR3 is TGCGCCAGCAGCTTGGGTAGCGGGGGGGCTGGGAATGAGCAGTTCTTC.

This chain joins TRBV30 and TRBJ1-1; D not certain. The V and J ends lost 2 bases and 4 bases respectively, with 8 bases between them. The CDR3 totals 12 residues. The germline V gene encodes CDR1 GTSNPN and CDR2 SVGIG (reference sequence). The CDR3 here is CAWSRVGTEAFF. For the CDR3, the DNA is TGTGCCTGGAGTCGGGTTGGCACTGAAGCTTTCTTT.

This clone showed up just once. The chain employs TRBV5-6 and TRBJ1-2; TRBD1 aligns across 9 bases. The CDR3 is made up of 15 amino acids. V trimming: 0 bases; J trimming: 6 bases; junction bases outside the gene matches: 6. CDR1 is SGHDT, CDR2 YYEEEE, per germline. CDR3 protein: CASSLGQGGFDGYTF. DNA of the CDR3: TGTGCCAGCAGCTTGGGACAGGGGGGATTTGATGGCTACACCTTC.

The rearrangement joins TRBV6-1 to TRBJ1-4; D is ambiguous. V gave up 3 bases and J gave up 4 bases, with 9 bases separating them. Germline CDR1 reads MNHNS; CDR2 reads SASEGT. CDR3 length equals 14 residues. CDR3 sequence (DNA): TGTGCCAGCAGTGACCCAGGCTTTAATGAAAAACTGTTTTTT. This codes for CASSDPGFNEKLFF.

This clone was observed once. The chain joins TRBV6-1 to TRBJ1-5; 7 nucleotides line up with TRBD1. The V gene's germline CDR1 is MNHNS and CDR2 SASEGT. This CDR3 is 13 amino acids long. Trimming took 6 bases from V and 4 from J; bases not matched to a gene: 3. CDR3 in amino acids: CASRLTGNQPQHF. The CDR3 nucleotides read TGTGCCAGCAGACTGACAGGGAATCAGCCCCAGCATTTT.

The chain couples TRBV4-1 to TRBJ1-4, with no clear D. CDR1 is MGHRA, CDR2 YSYEKL, per germline. V lost 0 bases and J 10 bases, leaving 18 bases between the germline ends. This CDR3 has 16 residues. CDR3 sequence: CASSQDHGGRGGKLFF. The DNA of the CDR3 is TGCGCCAGCAGCCAAGATCACGGAGGGCGCGGAGGAAAACTGTTTTTT.

As DNA, the CDR3 is TGTGCCAGCAGCTTGGATCAGGGGGGTGAAGCTTTCTTT. The encoded protein is CASSLDQGGEAFF. The chain uses TRBV11-3 and TRBJ1-1; 7 bases line up with TRBD1. Germline loops: CDR1 SGHNT, CDR2 YENEEA. V trimming: 3 bases; J trimming: 7 bases; junction bases outside the gene matches: 5. This CDR3 contains 13 residues.

The rearrangement uses TRBV9 and TRBJ1-5; TRBD1 matches at 8 bases. Germline loops: CDR1 SGDLS, CDR2 YYNGEE. CDR3 size: 18 residues. J was trimmed by 3 bases and V by 0 bases; bases with no gene match: 11. CDR3 in amino acids: CASSVVARGPGNNQPQHF. In DNA form, the CDR3 reads TGTGCCAGCAGCGTAGTTGCCAGGGGGCCTGGTAACAATCAGCCCCAGCATTTT.

A few counts support this clone. V gene TRBV5-6 combines with J gene TRBJ2-2; TRBD2 agrees at 8 bases. Germline V gene sequence: CDR1 SGHDT, CDR2 YYEEEE. The CDR3 consists of 16 residues. The trim removed 1 base at V and 5 bases at J, leaving 7 bases unmatched. The CDR3 spells CASSLLGLVRTGELFF. The CDR3 DNA follows: TGTGCCAGCAGCTTGCTGGGACTAGTTCGGACCGGGGAGCTGTTTTTT.

By sample share, this clone is medium-sized. The chain combines TRBV25-1 with TRBJ1-2; 8 bases are shared with TRBD1. V gave up 4 bases and J gave up 8 bases; unmatched junction bases: 15. The CDR3 contains 16 residues. Germline CDR1 is MGHDK and CDR2 is SYGVNS. The CDR3, as DNA: TGTGCCAGCAGTGCCTCGAGGCAGGGGGCCAGTAAAGGCTACACCTTC. Translation: CASSASRQGASKGYTF.

The chain employs TRBV21-1 and TRBJ2-4; no check of the table's D call, TRBD2, against the DNA was made. TRBV21-1 is a pseudogene. The CDR3 runs to 15 residues. Here the CDR3 DNA reads TGTGCCAGCAGCCCCCAAAAGGCCCCCGGGAACATTCAGTACTTC. Translating gives CASSPQKAPGNIQYF.

The rearrangement links TRBV5-5 to TRBJ2-7; weak D call: TRBD2 (5 bases). The CDR3 has 14 amino acids. Germline assignment: CDR1 SGHKS and CDR2 YYEKEE (reference sequence). V was clipped by 2 bases and J by 6 bases, with 15 bases between them. The CDR3 is CASSFLGIQTEQYF. The CDR3 nucleotides read TGTGCCAGCAGCTTTCTCGGGATTCAGACCGAGCAGTACTTC.

The chain couples TRBV21-1 to TRBJ1-6; the table's D call of TRBD1 was not tested on the DNA. TRBV21-1 is a pseudogene locus. This CDR3 is built from 15 residues. The CDR3 DNA reads TGTGCCAGCACCCTCAGGGGAAAGAGTAATTCACCCCTCCACTTT. It translates to CASTLRGKSNSPLHF.